This T cell receptor (beta chain) was captured in a study of human versus mouse CDR3 diversity and MHC coevolution. Study as a whole: Valid reads per sample ranged from roughly 5.5 x 10^6 to 1.7 x 10^7.

The ends lost 3 bases at V and 3 bases at J; junction bases unmatched: 8. This CDR3 comprises 15 residues. CDR1 is SGHKS and CDR2 is YYEKEE in the germline V gene (reference sequence). Clones were sequenced by immunoSEQ multiplex PCR, and TCRdb holds only the in-frame ones, with some missing. Of roughly 86,000 clones detected, just over 90% appear once; the ten largest clones hold 1.1% to 1.5%. The chain combines TRBV5-5 with TRBJ1-1, with TRBD1 matching over 7 bases. Sequencing was performed on naive CD4+ T cells from blood. Subset denoted: CD45RO-negative CD62L-positive naive CD4 T cells. This TCR was sampled from a person between 25 and 70 years old in good health. The CDR3 coding sequence is TGTGCCAGCAGCTGGACAGGATCCTCTGACACTGAAGCTTTCTTT. This sequence encodes CASSWTGSSDTEAFF.